This T cell receptor beta chain was recorded in a study of PD-1 blockade in classical Hodgkin lymphoma. All trial patients relapsed after autologous stem cell transplantation. CDR1 SGDLS and CDR2 YYNGEE come from the germline V gene. The CDR3 covers 16 residues. Losses at the gene ends were 2 bases for V and 4 bases for J; bases not matched to a gene: 8. Data came from immunoSEQ multiplex PCR; TCRdb stores just in-frame clones and leaves some out. The sample gives approximately 25,000 clones, approximately 80% of which show up once; roughly 8% is in the top ten. The sample in question was peripheral blood mononuclear cells (PBMCs), obtained before the second cycle of nivolumab. This TCR was sampled from a human donor with classical Hodgkin lymphoma. This chain links TRBV9 with TRBJ2-2; the match to TRBD2 covers 7 bases. CDR3: CASSVGLEIFTGELFF. The CDR3 coding sequence is TGTGCCAGCAGCGTCGGACTAGAAATTTTCACCGGGGAGCTGTTTTTT.